This T cell receptor beta chain was observed in a study of glioma-infiltrating T cells. Study in general: Blood libraries targeted about 4- to 11-fold coverage of some 980,000 T cells.

CDR1 and CDR2 (germline): MNHNS, SASEGT. V gave up 6 bases and J gave up 5 bases; unmatched junction bases: 5. This CDR3 has 14 amino acids. TCR alpha and beta CDR3 regions were amplified from RNA using iRepertoire nested multiplex PCR. TCRdb recomputed calls from the multiplex PCR reads with MiXCR, one row per CDR3 protein. This sample has approximately 400,000 distinct CDR3 sequences, with roughly two fifths found just once. Material: glioma tissue, nonneoplastic brain tissue, or PBMCs (not recorded which). V gene TRBV6-1 combines with J gene TRBJ2-7, with 12 bases matching TRBD2. This TCR came from a human donor with low-grade glioma or glioblastoma, undergoing nonglioma brain surgery, or in good health (not recorded which). CDR3 DNA sequence: TGTGCCAGCAGAATGACTAGCGGGAGCGACGAGCAGTACTTC. Translation gives CASRMTSGSDEQYF.